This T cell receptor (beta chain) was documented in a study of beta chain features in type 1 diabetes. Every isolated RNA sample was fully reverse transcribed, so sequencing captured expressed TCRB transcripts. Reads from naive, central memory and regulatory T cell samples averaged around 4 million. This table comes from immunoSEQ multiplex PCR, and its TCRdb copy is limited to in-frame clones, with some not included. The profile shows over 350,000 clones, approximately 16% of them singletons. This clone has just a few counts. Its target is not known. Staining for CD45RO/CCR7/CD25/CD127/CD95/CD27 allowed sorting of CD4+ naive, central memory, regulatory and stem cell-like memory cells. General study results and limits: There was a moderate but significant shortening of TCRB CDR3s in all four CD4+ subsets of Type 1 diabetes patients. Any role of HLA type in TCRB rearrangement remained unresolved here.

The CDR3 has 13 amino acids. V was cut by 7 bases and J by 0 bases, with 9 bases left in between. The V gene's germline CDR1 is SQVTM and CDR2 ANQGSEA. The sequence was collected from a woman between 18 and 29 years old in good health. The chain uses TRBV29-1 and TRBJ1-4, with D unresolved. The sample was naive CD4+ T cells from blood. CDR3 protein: CSGSTPTNEKLFF. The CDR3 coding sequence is TGCAGCGGCTCGACACCAACTAATGAAAAACTGTTTTTT. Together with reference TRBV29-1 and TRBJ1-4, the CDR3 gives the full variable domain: SAVISQKPSRDICQRGTSLTIQCQVDSQVTMMFWYRQQPGQSLTLIATANQGSEATYESGFVIDKFPISRPNLTFSTLTVSNMSPEDSSIYLCSGSTPTNEKLFFGSGTQLSVL.